This entry features one T cell receptor (beta chain) sequence. Its antigen is not identified. Germline CDR1 is SGHRS and CDR2 is YFSETQ. CDR3 size: 15 residues. V lost 4 bases and J lost 2; bases outside the gene matches: 8. As for time point: blood 4 weeks post-SBRT, at nephrectomy. Described treatment: 15 Gy SBRT to primary tumor, nephrectomy 4 weeks later. Nephrectomy followed 15 Gy stereotactic body radiation by 4 weeks. This renal cell carcinoma was of the clear cell type. The repertoire was sequenced with immunoSEQ multiplex PCR; TCRdb's copy has only in-frame clones and lacks some. The table records 150,000 to 200,000 clones, approximately 90% of them present only once. This entry belongs to a study of radiation and T cells in renal cell carcinoma. Study-wide results and limits: From baseline, blood top tumor clonotypes peaked at 2 weeks post-radiation. Without pretreatment biopsies, baseline tumor clonotype presence was undetermined.

Sample: blood, taken from a patient whose treatment included radiotherapy and nephrectomy. This rearrangement joins TRBV5-1 to TRBJ2-7, with TRBD1 matching over 8 bases. The clonotype was recovered from a woman aged 50 to 60 with renal cell carcinoma. The CDR3 DNA is TGCGCCAGCAGCCCTACTAGGACAGGGACCTACGAGCAGTACTTC. This translates into CASSPTRTGTYEQYF.